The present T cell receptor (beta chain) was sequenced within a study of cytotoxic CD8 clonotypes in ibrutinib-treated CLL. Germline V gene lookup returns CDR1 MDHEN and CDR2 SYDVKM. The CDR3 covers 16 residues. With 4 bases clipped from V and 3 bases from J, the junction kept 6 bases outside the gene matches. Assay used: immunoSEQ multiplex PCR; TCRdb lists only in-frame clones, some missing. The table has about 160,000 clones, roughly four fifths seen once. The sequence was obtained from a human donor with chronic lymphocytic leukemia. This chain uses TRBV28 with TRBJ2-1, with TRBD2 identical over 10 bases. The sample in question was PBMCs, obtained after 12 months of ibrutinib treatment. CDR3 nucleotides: TGTGCCAGCAGTTCCTTAGCGGGGGGCATCTACAATGAGCAGTTCTTC. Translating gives CASSSLAGGIYNEQFF.